The clone carrying this TCR beta chain has a handful of counts. This sample was included in a study of blood T cell repertoires in COVID-19. As for the study in general: Donors in the United States, Italy and Spain gave samples during acute or convalescent COVID-19. T cells, B-cell-depleted T cells, or PBMCs supplied cDNA or gDNA.

In the study's own analysis: Using reference gene primer amplification, nucleated cell counts were estimated. Here immunoSEQ multiplex PCR was the method, and the copy in TCRdb shows in-frame clones only, minus some. V and J calls and clone size are given by that table; D and trimming were obtained from the DNA. The sample records some 250,000 clones, around 82% being singletons. V lost 2 bases, J lost 3 bases, and 8 bases lay in between. The CDR3 consists of 14 residues. The germline gives CDR1 MNHEY, CDR2 SVGEGT. The specimen sequenced was peripheral blood. This TCR was recovered from a man in his fifties with active or convalescent COVID-19. This chain joins TRBV6-2 or TRBV6-3 and TRBJ1-5; D unresolved. CDR3 bases: TGTGCCAGCAGTTACAGGAGCTCCAATCAGCCCCAGCATTTT. Translating it yields CASSYRSSNQPQHF.